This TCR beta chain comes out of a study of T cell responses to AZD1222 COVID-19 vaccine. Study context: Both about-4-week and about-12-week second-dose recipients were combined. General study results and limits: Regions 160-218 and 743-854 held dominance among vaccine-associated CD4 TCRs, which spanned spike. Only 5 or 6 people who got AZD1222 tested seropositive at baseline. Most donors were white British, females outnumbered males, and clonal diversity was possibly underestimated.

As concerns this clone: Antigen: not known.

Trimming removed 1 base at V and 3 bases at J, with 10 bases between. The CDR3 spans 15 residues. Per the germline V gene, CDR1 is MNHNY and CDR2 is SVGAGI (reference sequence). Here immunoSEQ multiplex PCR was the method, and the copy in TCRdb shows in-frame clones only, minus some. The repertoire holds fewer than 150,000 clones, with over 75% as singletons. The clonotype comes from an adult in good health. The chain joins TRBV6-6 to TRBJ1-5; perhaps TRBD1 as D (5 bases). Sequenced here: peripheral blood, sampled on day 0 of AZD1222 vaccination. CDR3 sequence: CASSYLGANNQPQHF. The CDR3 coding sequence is TGTGCCAGCAGTTACTTAGGGGCCAACAATCAGCCCCAGCATTTT.